Listed below are T cell receptor beta chains from one sample, sequenced in a study of cytomegalovirus exposure and HLA in healthy donors. Sequenced by immunoSEQ multiplex PCR; TCRdb stores in-frame clones only, minus some. The profile shows tens of thousands of clones, 80% of them singletons. The specimen was PBMCs. Every receptor here comes from a man aged 30-40 years in good health and CMV-seropositive. CDR3s include the opening cysteine and the closing phenylalanine or tryptophan. The order of the fields is J gene, clone size, D gene, V gene, CDR3 protein, CDR3 DNA. A D gene is named only where the DNA matches it firmly. Expanded clones get a size class; other rows say once, few or many, or leave the size out.

TRBJ1-5 | NA | TRBD1 | TRBV27 | CASSFQGDNQPQHF | TGTGCCAGCAGTTTCCAGGGGGATAATCAGCCCCAGCATTTT
TRBJ2-3 | NA | NA | TRBV5-8 | CASSLLAGLDTQYF | TGTGCCAGCAGCTTGTTGGCTGGTTTAGATACGCAGTATTTT
TRBJ2-3 | once | NA | TRBV10-1 | CASSDQGTKPDTQYF | TGCGCCAGCAGTGACCAGGGGACAAAGCCAGATACGCAGTATTTT
TRBJ2-6 | few | TRBD2 | TRBV30 | CAWSGAGVSGANVLTF | TGTGCCTGGAGTGGGGCGGGGGTTTCTGGGGCCAACGTCCTGACTTTC
TRBJ2-1 | NA | TRBD2 | TRBV7-3 | CASSLMGTKYNEQFF | TGTGCCAGCAGCTTGATGGGGACTAAATACAATGAGCAGTTCTTC
TRBJ1-2 | NA | TRBD1 | TRBV10-3 | CAISEPPGQGINYGYTF | TGTGCCATCAGTGAGCCCCCGGGACAGGGGATTAACTATGGCTACACCTTC
TRBJ1-6 | NA | NA | TRBV2 | CASSESGSPLHF | TGTGCCAGCAGTGAATCCGGTTCACCCCTCCACTTT
TRBJ1-2 | NA | NA | TRBV2 | CASSVGQGYGYTF | TGTGCCAGCAGTGTTGGCCAGGGCTATGGCTACACCTTC
TRBJ1-5 | NA | TRBD1 | TRBV29-1 | CSVEGQGGQPQHF | TGCAGCGTTGAAGGACAGGGTGGCCAGCCCCAGCATTTT
TRBJ2-7 | NA | NA | TRBV28 | CASSGSYEQYF | TGTGCCAGCAGCGGTTCCTACGAGCAGTACTTC
TRBJ2-3 | NA | TRBD2 | TRBV7-2 | CASSLGGGGSTDTQYF | TGTGCCAGCAGCTTAGGCGGGGGGGGGAGCACAGATACGCAGTATTTT
TRBJ2-3 | NA | TRBD1 | TRBV5-6 | CASSRGQGEADTQYF | TGTGCCAGCAGCCGAGGACAGGGGGAAGCAGATACGCAGTATTTT
TRBJ1-5 | NA | TRBD1 | TRBV10-3 | CAISEWQGDQPQHF | TGTGCCATCAGTGAGTGGCAGGGGGATCAGCCCCAGCATTTT
TRBJ2-3 | NA | NA | TRBV5-1 | CASCGGGAPTDTQYF | TGCGCCAGCTGCGGAGGGGGGGCACCCACAGATACGCAGTATTTT
TRBJ2-1 | once | TRBD2 | TRBV5-4 | CASSLFGGSYNEQFF | TGTGCCAGCAGCTTGTTCGGGGGGAGCTACAATGAGCAGTTCTTC
TRBJ2-3 | few | TRBD1 | TRBV2 | CASSVATGGGNTQYF | TGTGCCAGCAGTGTTGCAACAGGGGGTGGAAATACGCAGTATTTT
TRBJ1-1 | NA | TRBD1 | TRBV4-1 | CASSQDRHRGDEAFF | TGCGCCAGCAGCCAAGATCGGCACAGGGGCGATGAAGCTTTCTTT
TRBJ1-1 | NA | NA | TRBV30 | CAWSKVRNTEAFF | TGTGCCTGGAGTAAAGTCAGGAACACTGAAGCTTTCTTT
TRBJ1-2 | NA | TRBD1 | TRBV5-1 | CASSSSGQGASGYTF | TGCGCCAGCAGCTCCTCCGGACAGGGGGCTAGTGGCTACACCTTC
TRBJ1-3 | few | NA | TRBV5-1 | CASSLGASGNTIYF | TGCGCCAGCAGCTTGGGGGCATCTGGAAACACCATATATTTT
TRBJ1-1 | NA | TRBD1 | TRBV5-1 | CASSSGQGIPGAFF | TGCGCCAGCAGCTCGGGACAGGGGATCCCCGGGGCTTTCTTT
TRBJ2-2 | NA | TRBD2 | TRBV5-1 | CASSGGVSVTGELFF | TGCGCCAGCAGTGGGGGGGTGTCGGTCACCGGGGAGCTGTTTTTT
TRBJ1-2 | once | NA | TRBV23-1 | CASSQSLYYGYTF | TGCGCCAGCAGTCAATCTCTGTACTATGGCTACACCTTC
TRBJ2-3 | NA | NA | TRBV6-4 | CASSGTATDTQYF | TGTGCCAGCAGTGGGACAGCGACAGATACGCAGTATTTT